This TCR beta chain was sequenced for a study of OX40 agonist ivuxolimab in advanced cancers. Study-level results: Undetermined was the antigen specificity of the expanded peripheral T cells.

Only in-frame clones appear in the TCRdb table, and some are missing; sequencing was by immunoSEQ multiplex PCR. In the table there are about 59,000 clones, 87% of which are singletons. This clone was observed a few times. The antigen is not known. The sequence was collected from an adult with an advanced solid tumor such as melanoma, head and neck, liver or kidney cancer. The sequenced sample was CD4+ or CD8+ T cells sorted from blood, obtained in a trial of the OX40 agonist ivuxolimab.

The CDR3: CASSQGSGGYGYTF. CDR3 nucleotides: TGCGCCAGCAGCCAAGGGTCTGGAGGCTATGGCTACACCTTC. This chain uses TRBV4-1 with TRBJ1-2; the D is unclear. Trimming removed 1 base at V and 4 bases at J, with 10 bases between. CDR1 and CDR2 from the germline V gene are MGHRA and YSYEKL. The CDR3 consists of 14 residues.